One sample yielded the 30 T cell receptor beta chains listed below, sequenced in a study of metastatic and nonmetastatic thyroid tumors. Not a single patient had been given any form of treatment at any point before undergoing thyroid surgery. TCRdb reanalyzed the PCR reads via MiXCR. Of 50,000 or so clones in the sample, roughly 18% were seen once. Sequencing used blood. These receptors came from a female donor with papillary thyroid cancer or a benign thyroid nodule (not recorded which). Some clones in this sample may be carry-over from other donors' samples.

Ten or more counts support this clone. The gene calls are TRBV19 and TRBJ2-2; D may be TRBD1 (5 bases). Trimming stripped 5 bases from V and 6 bases from J, with 16 bases between. CDR3 length: 15 amino acids. Germline V lookup: CDR1 LNHDA, CDR2 SQIVND (reference sequence). CDR3 loop: CASSVSTVIAGELFF. CDR3 DNA: TGTGCCAGTAGTGTATCGACAGTCATTGCCGGGGAGCTGTTTTTT.

This clone was detected ten times or more. The chain has TRBV2 and TRBJ2-1, with D perhaps being TRBD1 or TRBD2 (5 bases each). The CDR3 contains 12 residues. The germline V gene encodes CDR1 SNHLY and CDR2 FYNNEI. V gave up 5 bases and J gave up 14 bases, with 16 bases separating them. The DNA of the CDR3 is TGTGCCAGCAGTACCACTAGGGACCGGAAGTTCTTC. Residues: CASSTTRDRKFF.

In its sample, this clone is medium-sized. The chain joins TRBV6-2 or TRBV6-3 to TRBJ2-7, with D possibly being TRBD2 (5 bases). The CDR3 totals 13 residues. The germline V gene has CDR1 MNHEY and CDR2 SVGEGT. V lost 5 bases, J lost 5 bases, and 13 bases lay in between. CDR3 in amino acids: CASSRTAVDEQYF. In DNA, the CDR3 is TGTGCCAGCAGTCGGACTGCCGTAGACGAGCAGTACTTC.

The chain joins TRBV7-6 to TRBJ2-7, with D tentatively TRBD2 (5 bases). This CDR3 is built from 14 residues. V lost 6 bases and J lost 7, with 19 bases in between. Per the germline V gene, CDR1 is SGHVS and CDR2 is FNYEAQ. This CDR3 is CASSAGPSEGEQYF. CDR3 bases: TGTGCCAGCAGTGCCGGTCCCAGTGAGGGAGAGCAGTACTTC.

This clone has a count of ten or more. The chain carries TRBV2 and TRBJ2-1; TRBD2 might be the D (5 bases). In germline, CDR1 is SNHLY, CDR2 FYNNEI. The length of the CDR3 is 13 residues. V was pared by 4 bases and J by 6 bases, with 10 bases between. The chain's CDR3 is CASSVLEANEQFF. Written as DNA, the CDR3 is TGTGCCAGCAGTGTACTGGAGGCCAATGAGCAGTTCTTC.

The DNA for the CDR3 is TGTGCCAGCTCCTTGGGGACAGGGTCGACTGGAAACACCATATATTTT. This codes for CASSLGTGSTGNTIYF. The chain carries TRBV6-1 and TRBJ1-3, with 9 bases lining up with TRBD1. With V trimmed by 8 bases and J by 2 bases, 10 bases remained unmatched. Looked up from germline, CDR1 is MNHNS and CDR2 is SASEGT. CDR3 size: 16 residues.

At least ten counts were recorded for this clone. The rearrangement uses TRBV7-6 and TRBJ1-4; no clear D. CDR3 length: 15 residues. Germline-derived CDR1 and CDR2 are SGHVS and FNYEAQ. Deletions cut 5 bases from V and 5 bases from J, with 15 bases between. In nucleotides, the CDR3 is TGTGCCAGCAGCCCCCATGGGGAGATAAATGAAAAACTGTTTTTT. Translating it yields CASSPHGEINEKLFF.

This clone is medium-sized in the sample. The rearrangement links TRBV6-1 to TRBJ1-2; D not certain. V lost 11 bases and J 10 bases, leaving 23 bases between the germline ends. This CDR3 has 13 amino acids. Germline V CDR1 and CDR2: MNHNS, SASEGT. CDR3 region: CAGKQDGRAYYTF. DNA for the CDR3: TGTGCCGGCAAGCAGGATGGTAGGGCTTACTACACCTTC.

This clone was recorded at least ten times. The chain couples TRBV30 to TRBJ1-3; D is unclear. With 2 bases removed from V and 5 bases from J, the gap between germline ends came to 10 bases. This CDR3 has 13 amino acids. The germline gives CDR1 GTSNPN, CDR2 SVGIG (reference sequence). CDR3 nucleotides: TGTGCCTGGAGTTTCACCGTTCGAAACACCATATATTTT. Its protein product is CAWSFTVRNTIYF.

The rearrangement uses TRBV20-1 and TRBJ2-5; 8 bases match TRBD2. The CDR3 totals 15 residues. V was pared by 6 bases and J by 1 base, with 10 bases of the junction left unmatched. Germline V gene sequence: CDR1 DFQATT, CDR2 SNEGSKA (reference sequence). Here the CDR3 reads CSAITTSEVQETQYF. For the CDR3, the DNA is TGCAGTGCAATAACGACTAGCGAGGTCCAAGAGACCCAGTACTTC.

This clone was seen repeatedly, ten times or more. This chain uses TRBV4-2 with TRBJ1-1; D remains unclear. Germline V gene lookup returns CDR1 LGHNA and CDR2 YNFKEQ. Trimming stripped 0 bases from V and 4 bases from J, with 9 bases between. The length of the CDR3 is 14 residues. The CDR3 is CASSQDLGSTEAFF. CDR3 nucleotide sequence: TGTGCCAGCAGCCAAGATTTGGGGTCCACTGAAGCTTTCTTT.

The chain employs TRBV5-1 and TRBJ1-2; the match to TRBD1 covers 8 bases. V lost 4 bases and J lost 6; bases outside the gene matches: 5. Germline V gene sequence: CDR1 SGHRS, CDR2 YFSETQ. The CDR3 has 13 residues. In DNA form, the CDR3 reads TGCGCCAGCAGCAGAATACAGGGGGATGGCTACACCTTC. It yields the protein CASSRIQGDGYTF.

This clone was seen repeatedly, ten times or more. The genes are TRBV4-1 and TRBJ1-5, with unresolved D. The CDR3 loop spans 16 amino acids. Germline V gene sequence: CDR1 MGHRA, CDR2 YSYEKL. Trimming cost V 2 bases and J 2 bases, with 13 bases left between them. The CDR3, as DNA: TGCGCCAGCAGCCAACTTCAGGTCCCCGGCAATCAGCCCCAGCATTTT. Protein product: CASSQLQVPGNQPQHF.

The sample holds one count of this clone. The chain employs TRBV20-1 and TRBJ2-7, with D possibly being TRBD2 (6 bases). V gave up 3 bases and J gave up 1 base, with 13 bases separating them. The CDR3 contains 14 residues. CDR1 is DFQATT and CDR2 is SNEGSKA in the germline V gene (reference sequence). CDR3 region: CSARGGLDSYEQYF. The CDR3 region has the DNA TGCAGTGCTAGGGGGGGACTGGATTCCTACGAGCAGTACTTC.

About this clone itself: This may stem from a read error, because a much larger clone lies one nucleotide away. V usage is TRBV3-1 and J usage is TRBJ2-7, with D tentatively TRBD2 (6 bases). The CDR3 loop spans 15 amino acids. Germline loops: CDR1 LGHDT, CDR2 YNNKEL (reference sequence). Trimming pared 3 bases from V and 2 bases from J, leaving 14 bases between. The CDR3 loop is CASSQGRGAPYEQYF. For the CDR3, the DNA is TGTGCCAGCAGCCAGGGGCGGGGAGCTCCCTACGAGCAGTACTTC.

This clone was counted at least ten times. V gene TRBV7-2 combines with J gene TRBJ2-1; perhaps D is TRBD1 or TRBD2 (5 bases each). This CDR3 contains 13 residues. V lost 5 bases to trimming and J lost 13 bases, with 18 bases between them. CDR1 SGHTA and CDR2 FQGNSA come from the germline V gene. CDR3 in amino acids: CASSPRETPIQFF. As DNA, the CDR3 is TGTGCCAGCAGCCCCAGGGAGACCCCAATCCAGTTCTTC. The whole variable domain, remainder taken from reference TRBV7-2 and TRBJ2-1, is GAGVSQSPSNKVTEKGKDVELRCDPISGHTALYWYRQSLGQGLEFLIYFQGNSAPDKSGLPSDRFSAERTGGSVSTLTIQRTQQEDSAVYLCASSPRETPIQFFGPGTRLTVL.

The CDR3 DNA reads as TGTGCCAGCAGTGATGTGGGACAGGGCTATCAGCCCCAGCATTTT. The encoded protein is CASSDVGQGYQPQHF. The chain has TRBV6-1 and TRBJ1-5, with 9 bases aligning to TRBD1. The CDR3 has 15 residues. Germline trimming cut 3 bases from V and 5 bases from J; bases unmatched to any gene: 5. The V gene's germline CDR1 is MNHNS and CDR2 SASEGT.

The table lists this clone with many counts. The chain carries TRBV19 and TRBJ2-5; TRBD2 might be the D (5 bases). In germline, CDR1 is LNHDA, CDR2 SQIVND (reference sequence). The CDR3 loop spans 14 amino acids. V was pared by 7 bases and J by 5 bases, with 17 bases between. In DNA, the CDR3 is TGTGCCAGTACCTCGGCCGGGGAAGTGGAGACCCAGTACTTC. Translating it yields CASTSAGEVETQYF.

This clone has at least ten counts. The genes are TRBV27 and TRBJ1-1; D gene ambiguous. The CDR3 contains 13 residues. Germline V CDR1 and CDR2: MNHEY, SMNVEV (reference sequence). V lost 2 bases and J 1 base, leaving 5 bases between the germline ends. The CDR3 here is CASSLGRNTEAFF. The CDR3 DNA follows: TGTGCCAGCAGTTTAGGGCGGAACACTGAAGCTTTCTTT.

This clone was counted a single time. A much larger clone differs from this one at a single base, so this may be a read error. The J gene is TRBJ2-1, the V gene TRBV5-1; D is undetermined. V was clipped by 5 bases and J by 7 bases, with 16 bases between them. Germline V lookup: CDR1 SGHRS, CDR2 YFSETQ. The CDR3 runs 14 residues. CDR3 nucleotides: TGCGCCAGCAGGTTTACCATTTCAGTGAATGAGCAGTTCTTC. Its translation: CASRFTISVNEQFF.

The chain joins TRBV2 to TRBJ1-6, with no clear D. Per the germline V gene, CDR1 is SNHLY and CDR2 is FYNNEI. Trimming removed 3 bases at V and 9 bases at J, with 15 bases between. The CDR3 is 15 amino acids. CDR3 residues: CASSEESLYGSPLHF. The CDR3 DNA reads TGTGCCAGCAGTGAGGAGAGCCTATATGGTTCACCCCTCCACTTT.

In this sample, this clone turned up many times. A read error is likely, as this CDR3 ends without the conserved phenylalanine or tryptophan. The DNA is left out, because the CDR3 cannot be placed on it with certainty; the CDR3 is given as TCRdb lists it. The chain employs TRBV7-2 and TRBJ1-3; the listed D gene, TRBD1, was not tested against the DNA. Germline CDR1 and CDR2: SGHTA and FQGNSA. The CDR3 contains 10 residues when both ends are counted. The CDR3 loop is CASSFPPTIR.

In its sample, this clone was seen a few times. This may stem from a read error, because a much larger clone lies one nucleotide away. CDR3 nucleotides: TGTGCCATCAGCTCGGACAGGGGGACCGGGGAGCTGTTTTTT. It specifies CAISSDRGTGELFF. The V call is TRBV6-2 or TRBV6-3, the J call TRBJ2-2; TRBD1 matches at 10 bases. In germline, CDR1 is MNHEY, CDR2 SVGEGT. V trimming: 10 bases; J trimming: 5 bases; junction bases outside the gene matches: 7. The CDR3 runs to 14 residues.

The sample holds a few counts of this clone. The chain carries TRBV6-1 and TRBJ1-2; 8 positions match TRBD1. The CDR3 length is 13 residues. In germline, CDR1 is MNHNS, CDR2 SASEGT. Germline trimming cut 10 bases from V and 2 bases from J; bases unmatched to any gene: 6. The CDR3 region is CATRTGRNYGYTF. DNA of the CDR3: TGTGCCACCAGGACAGGGAGGAACTATGGCTACACCTTC.

This clone was picked up many times. The chain carries TRBV2 and TRBJ2-7; 9 bases agree with TRBD2. V lost 8 bases, J lost 5 bases, and 10 bases stayed unmatched. The CDR3 totals 14 residues. CDR1 is SNHLY, CDR2 FYNNEI, per germline. The CDR3 DNA reads TGTGCCAGCCGGCGGGAGGGCCAGCTCCACGAGCAGTACTTC. Amino acid sequence: CASRREGQLHEQYF.

This clone was counted at least ten times. J is TRBJ1-6 and V is TRBV6-1; D remains unclear. V lost 7 bases to trimming and J lost 9 bases, with 13 bases between them. This CDR3 region has 13 residues. Per germline, CDR1 MNHNS and CDR2 SASEGT. The CDR3 loop reads CASTYETISPLHF. The CDR3 DNA reads TGTGCCAGCACTTACGAGACAATTTCACCCCTCCACTTT.

This clone was recorded at least ten times. V usage is TRBV18 and J usage is TRBJ2-1; TRBD2 agrees at 8 bases. Trimming took 4 bases from V and 6 from J; bases not matched to a gene: 5. The CDR3 is made up of 14 amino acids. Per the germline V gene, CDR1 is KGHSH and CDR2 is LQKENI. The CDR3 sequence is CASSQQTSGNEQFF. The DNA for the CDR3 is TGTGCCAGCTCACAACAAACTAGCGGCAATGAGCAGTTCTTC.

This clone came up a few times. The chain employs TRBV12-3 or TRBV12-4 and TRBJ1-3; D remains ambiguous. This CDR3 comprises 15 residues. The V end was cut by 4 bases, the J end by 2 bases, with 12 bases between. The CDR3 protein is CASSSAVGPGNTIYF. The CDR3 nucleotides read TGTGCCAGCAGTTCCGCCGTGGGCCCTGGAAACACCATATATTTT.

The sample holds many counts of this clone. The chain links TRBV11-2 to TRBJ2-7, with D perhaps matching TRBD1 (6 bases). This CDR3 has 13 residues. Between the trimmed V and J ends, which lost 7 bases and 2 bases, there was a span of 12 bases. In germline, CDR1 is SGHAT, CDR2 FQNNGV. The CDR3 spells CASTTGWTYEQYF. The CDR3 coding sequence is TGTGCCAGCACCACAGGGTGGACCTACGAGCAGTACTTC.

This clone was seen many times. V usage is TRBV2 and J usage is TRBJ2-2, with 7 bases that match TRBD2. Germline V gene sequence: CDR1 SNHLY, CDR2 FYNNEI. This CDR3 has 14 amino acids. V shed 4 bases and J 2 bases; nucleotides not matched to a gene: 1. The CDR3 DNA reads as TGTGCCAGCAGTGGGGACTACAACACCGGGGAGCTGTTTTTT. Its translation is CASSGDYNTGELFF.